The T cell receptor beta chain under discussion was sequenced for a study of T cell clonality in common variable immunodeficiency. Turning to this clone: Its antigen is as yet unknown.

Heparinized whole blood, 5 to 8 ml, came from each donor. Here immunoSEQ multiplex PCR was the method, and the copy in TCRdb shows in-frame clones only, minus some. The profile covers tens of thousands of clones, none occurring a single time. Whole-study findings and limits: CVID subjects had higher TCRbeta clonality than healthy controls, most marked in about a third. Compared with controls, CVID subjects had fewer shared TCRbeta clones. Authors noted CVID clonality's cause needs subpopulation repertoire sequencing.

The sequenced material came from peripheral blood mononuclear cells. The TCR was taken from a person between 18 and 75 years old in good health.

CDR3 DNA (partial): TGTGCCAGTAGTTTCTCAGGTGACCTCTACGAG. Its protein product is CASSFSGDLYE. The entire CDR3 sequence reads CASSFSGDLYEQYF. The chain has TRBV19 and TRBJ2-7, with D hard to call. The read finishes 3 residues shy of the CDR3 end, and the germline J gene is used to complete it. This CDR3 contains 14 residues. Trimming took 5 bases from V and 3 from J, leaving 14 bases between them. Germline-derived CDR1 and CDR2 are LNHDA and SQIVND (reference sequence).